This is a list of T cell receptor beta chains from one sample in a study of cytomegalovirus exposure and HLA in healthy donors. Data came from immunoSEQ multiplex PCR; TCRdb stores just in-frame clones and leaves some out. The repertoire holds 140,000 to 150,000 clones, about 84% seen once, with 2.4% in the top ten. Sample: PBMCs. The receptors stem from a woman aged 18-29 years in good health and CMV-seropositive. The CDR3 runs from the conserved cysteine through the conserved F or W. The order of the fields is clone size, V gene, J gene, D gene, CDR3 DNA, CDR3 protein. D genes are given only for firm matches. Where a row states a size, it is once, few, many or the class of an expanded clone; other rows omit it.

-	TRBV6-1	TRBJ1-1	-	TGTGCCAGCAGTGCAAACCCCGGGAACACTGAAGCTTTCTTT	CASSANPGNTEAFF
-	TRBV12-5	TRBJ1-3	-	TGTGCTAGTGGTGCCCCCCCCAGCGACAGAGGAAACACCATATATTTT	CASGAPPSDRGNTIYF
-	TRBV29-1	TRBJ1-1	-	TGCAGCGTTGTATGGGCGCTTGAAGCTTTCTTT	CSVVWALEAFF
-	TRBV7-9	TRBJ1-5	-	TGTGCCAGCAGCTGGGACAATAGCAATCAGCCCCAGCATTTT	CASSWDNSNQPQHF
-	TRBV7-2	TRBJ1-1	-	TGTGCCAGCAGCCCACAGACAGGGAACACTGAAGCTTTCTTT	CASSPQTGNTEAFF
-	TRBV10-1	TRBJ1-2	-	TGCGCCAGCAGTGATTCCCGACGGGGTGGCTACACCTTC	CASSDSRRGGYTF
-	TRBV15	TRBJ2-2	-	TGTGCCACCAGCCCTGTGTCTGGGGCTGGCGGGGAGCTGTTTTTT	CATSPVSGAGGELFF
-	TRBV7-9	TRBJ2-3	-	TGTGCCAGCAGCCAGTTTGGGGCGGCACGGGCAGATACGCAGTATTTT	CASSQFGAARADTQYF
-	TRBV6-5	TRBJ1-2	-	TGTGCCAGCAGTTACGATACAGGGTCTGGTGGCTACACCTTC	CASSYDTGSGGYTF
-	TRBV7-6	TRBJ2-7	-	TGTGCCAGCAGCATACTTACAGGGTCTCAGCAGTACTTC	CASSILTGSQQYF
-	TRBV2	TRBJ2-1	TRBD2	TGTGCCAGCACCCGCCGGGGGGGGGAAGGGAATGAGCAGTTCTTC	CASTRRGGEGNEQFF
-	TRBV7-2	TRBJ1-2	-	TGTGCCAGCAGCTTAGCGCGGGGCCGAGGGACCTATGGCTACACCTTC	CASSLARGRGTYGYTF
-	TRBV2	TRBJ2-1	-	TGTGCCAGCCTAGAACGGGTCTACAATGAGCAGTTCTTC	CASLERVYNEQFF
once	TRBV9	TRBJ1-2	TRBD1	TGTGCCAGCAGCGTAGCATTAGACAGGGCCCGCGGTGGGAAAGAGGGGTTCTATGGCTACACCTTC	CASSVALDRARGGKEGFYGYTF
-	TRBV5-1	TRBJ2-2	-	TGCGCCAGCAGCTTGGCCCGGACGGACTTGGGCACCGGGGAGCTGTTTTTT	CASSLARTDLGTGELFF
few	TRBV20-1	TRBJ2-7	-	TGCAGTGCTAGGCGGGGATACGAGCAGTACTTC	CSARRGYEQYF
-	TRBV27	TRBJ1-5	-	TGTGCCAGCAGCCGTATCAATCAGCCCCAGCATTTT	CASSRINQPQHF
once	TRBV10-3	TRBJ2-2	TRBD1	TGTGCCATCAGTCGGGACAGCACCGGGGAGCTGTTTTTT	CAISRDSTGELFF
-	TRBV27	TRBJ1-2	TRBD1	TGTGCCAGCAGCCCCCGGACAGGGGGCAATGGCTACACCTTC	CASSPRTGGNGYTF
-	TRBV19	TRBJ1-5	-	TGTGCCAGTAGTCCTGGAAGGGGGAGCAATCAGCCCCAGCATTTT	CASSPGRGSNQPQHF
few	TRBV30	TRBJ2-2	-	TGTGCCTGGAGCCCTGGGCCCACCGGGGAGCTGTTTTTT	CAWSPGPTGELFF
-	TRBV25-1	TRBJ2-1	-	TGTGCCAGCAGTGAATTAGGGGTCTCCTACAATGAGCAGTTCTTC	CASSELGVSYNEQFF
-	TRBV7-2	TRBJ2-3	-	TGTGCCAGCAGCTTAGCGGTGGGCCCAGATACGCAGTATTTT	CASSLAVGPDTQYF
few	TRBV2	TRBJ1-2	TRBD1	TGTGCCAGCAGTCCCAGGACAGGGGGAAACTATGGCTACACCTTC	CASSPRTGGNYGYTF
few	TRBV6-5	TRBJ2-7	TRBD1	TGTGCCAGCAGGGGGACAGGGAACTCCTACGAGCAGTACTTC	CASRGTGNSYEQYF
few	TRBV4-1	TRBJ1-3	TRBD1	TGCGCCAGCAGCCACCTCACAGGGGTCTCTGGAAACACCATATATTTT	CASSHLTGVSGNTIYF
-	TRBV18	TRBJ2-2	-	TGTGCCAGCTCACCGGGGCAGGGGAACACCGGGGAGCTGTTTTTT	CASSPGQGNTGELFF
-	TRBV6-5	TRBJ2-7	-	TGTGCCAGCAAGGGGGGGGTCGGAACCTACGAGCAGTACTTC	CASKGGVGTYEQYF
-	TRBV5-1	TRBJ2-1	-	TGCGCCAGCAGCTTGTATCGGGGGTCGACGGTCCATGAGCAGTTCTTC	CASSLYRGSTVHEQFF
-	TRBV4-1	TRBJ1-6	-	TGCGCCAGCAGCGATCGTCACAGGGAATCCGATTCACCCCTCCACTTT	CASSDRHRESDSPLHF
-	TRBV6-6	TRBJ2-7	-	TGTGCCAGCAGGCCAGCAGGTTCCAAGTCCTACGAGCAGTACTTC	CASRPAGSKSYEQYF
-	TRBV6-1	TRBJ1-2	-	TGTGCCAGCAGTCGAGACACCTTCTATGGCTACACCTTC	CASSRDTFYGYTF
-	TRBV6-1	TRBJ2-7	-	TGTGCCAGCAGTGATTACGGCTACGAGCAGTACTTC	CASSDYGYEQYF
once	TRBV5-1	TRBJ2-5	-	TGCGCCAGCAGCTTGGAAGGAGCGGGCAGGGCAGGGGAGACCCAGTACTTC	CASSLEGAGRAGETQYF
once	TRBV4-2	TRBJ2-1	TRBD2	TGTGCCAGCAGCCAAGATGGGGGGGGGACTTCGAACAATGAGCAGTTCTTC	CASSQDGGGTSNNEQFF
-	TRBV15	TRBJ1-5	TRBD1	TGTGCCACCACTGGGACAGGGGAACAGCCCCAGCATTTT	CATTGTGEQPQHF
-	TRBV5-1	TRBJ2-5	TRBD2	TGCGCCAGCAGCCTTAGCGGGGGGGCCGGGGAGACCCAGTACTTC	CASSLSGGAGETQYF
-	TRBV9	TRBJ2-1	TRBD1	TGTGCCAGCAGCCTCCGGGACAGGGGCGTCGATGAGCAGTTCTTC	CASSLRDRGVDEQFF
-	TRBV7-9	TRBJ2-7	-	TGTGCCAGCAGCTTAGCGGAGGAGTACGAGCAGTACTTC	CASSLAEEYEQYF
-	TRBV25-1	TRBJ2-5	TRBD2	TGTGCCAGCATTGGGACTAGCGGGGGGTCAACCCAGTACTTC	CASIGTSGGSTQYF
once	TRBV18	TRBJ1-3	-	TGTGCCAGCTCTCCATTAGGATACAGGGTCCTTGGAAACACCATATATTTT	CASSPLGYRVLGNTIYF
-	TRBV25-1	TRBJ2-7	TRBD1	TGTGCCAGTAAGGGACAGGGGGTCTACGAGCAGTACTTC	CASKGQGVYEQYF
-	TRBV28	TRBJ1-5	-	TGTGCCAGCAGCTTCGGAGGGGGGGCCAGAAATCAGCCCCAGCATTTT	CASSFGGGARNQPQHF
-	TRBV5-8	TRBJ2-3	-	TGTGCCAGCAGCTTGACAGGGCAGTATTTT	CASSLTGQYF
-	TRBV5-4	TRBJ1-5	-	TGTGCCAGCAGCTTGGCTAATAGCAATCAGCCCCAGCATTTT	CASSLANSNQPQHF
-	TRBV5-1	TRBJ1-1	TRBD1	TGCGCCAGCAGCCAGGGACAGGGCCTCGACACTGAAGCTTTCTTT	CASSQGQGLDTEAFF
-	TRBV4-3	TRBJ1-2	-	TGCGCCAGCAGCCAAATGGAGGGCTATGGCTACACCTTC	CASSQMEGYGYTF
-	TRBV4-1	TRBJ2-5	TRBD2	TGCGCCAGCACAAAACTAGCGGGAGAGACCCAGTACTTC	CASTKLAGETQYF